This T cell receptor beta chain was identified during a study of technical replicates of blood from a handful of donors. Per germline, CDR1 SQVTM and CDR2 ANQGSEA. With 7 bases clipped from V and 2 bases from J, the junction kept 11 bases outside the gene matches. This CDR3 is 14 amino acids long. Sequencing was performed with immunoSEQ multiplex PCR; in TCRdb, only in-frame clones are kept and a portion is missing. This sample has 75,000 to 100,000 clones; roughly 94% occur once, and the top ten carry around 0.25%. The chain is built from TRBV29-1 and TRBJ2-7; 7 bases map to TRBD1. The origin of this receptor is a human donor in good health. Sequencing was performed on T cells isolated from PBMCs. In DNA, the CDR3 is TGCAGCGCTAACCCCGGGACAGAGACCTACGAGCAGTACTTC. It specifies CSANPGTETYEQYF.